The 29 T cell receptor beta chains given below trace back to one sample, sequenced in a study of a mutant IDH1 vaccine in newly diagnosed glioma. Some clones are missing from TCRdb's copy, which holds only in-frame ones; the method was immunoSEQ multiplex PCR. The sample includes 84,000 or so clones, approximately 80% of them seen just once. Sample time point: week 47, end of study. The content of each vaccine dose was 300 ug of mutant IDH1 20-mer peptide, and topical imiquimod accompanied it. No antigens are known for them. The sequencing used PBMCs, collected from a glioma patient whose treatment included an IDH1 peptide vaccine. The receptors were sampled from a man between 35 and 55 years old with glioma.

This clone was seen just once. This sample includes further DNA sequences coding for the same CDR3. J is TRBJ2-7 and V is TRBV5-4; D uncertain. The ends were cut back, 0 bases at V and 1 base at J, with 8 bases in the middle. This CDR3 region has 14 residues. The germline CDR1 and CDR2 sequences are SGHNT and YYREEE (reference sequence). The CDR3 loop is CASSLDPRSYEQYF. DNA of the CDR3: TGTGCCAGCAGCTTGGACCCCAGATCCTACGAGCAGTACTTC.

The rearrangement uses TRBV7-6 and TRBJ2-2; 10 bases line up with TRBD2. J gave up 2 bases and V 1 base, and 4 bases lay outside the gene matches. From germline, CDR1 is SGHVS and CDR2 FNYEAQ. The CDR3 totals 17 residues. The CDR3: CASSLVGTSVNTGELFF. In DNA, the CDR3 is TGTGCCAGCAGCTTAGTAGGGACTAGCGTAAACACCGGGGAGCTGTTTTTT.

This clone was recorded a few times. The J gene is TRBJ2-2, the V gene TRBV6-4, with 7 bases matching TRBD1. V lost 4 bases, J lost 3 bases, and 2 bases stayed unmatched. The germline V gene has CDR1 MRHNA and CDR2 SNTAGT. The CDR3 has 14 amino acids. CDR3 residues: CASSVTGDTGELFF. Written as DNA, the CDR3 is TGTGCCAGCAGTGTAACAGGGGACACCGGGGAGCTGTTTTTT.

In DNA form, the CDR3 reads TGTGCCAGCAGTTTGCCCGGGACAGGGGAAGCTTTCTTT. It encodes CASSLPGTGEAFF. This chain connects TRBV28 to TRBJ1-1; TRBD1 agrees at 9 bases. With 3 bases clipped from V and 8 bases from J, the junction kept 4 bases outside the gene matches. CDR1 and CDR2 from the germline V gene are MDHEN and SYDVKM. CDR3 length equals 13 residues.

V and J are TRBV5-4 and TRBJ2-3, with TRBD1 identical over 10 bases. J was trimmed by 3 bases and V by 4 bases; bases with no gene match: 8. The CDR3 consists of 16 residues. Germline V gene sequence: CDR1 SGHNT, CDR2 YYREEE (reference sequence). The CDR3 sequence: CASSLGGTGVTDTQYF. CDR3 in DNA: TGTGCCAGCAGCCTAGGAGGGACAGGGGTAACAGATACGCAGTATTTT. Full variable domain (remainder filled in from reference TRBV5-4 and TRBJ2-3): ETGVTQSPTHLIKTRGQQVTLRCSSQSGHNTVSWYQQALGQGPQFIFQYYREEENGRGNFPPRFSGLQFPNYSSELNVNALELDDSALYLCASSLGGTGVTDTQYFGPGTRLTVL.

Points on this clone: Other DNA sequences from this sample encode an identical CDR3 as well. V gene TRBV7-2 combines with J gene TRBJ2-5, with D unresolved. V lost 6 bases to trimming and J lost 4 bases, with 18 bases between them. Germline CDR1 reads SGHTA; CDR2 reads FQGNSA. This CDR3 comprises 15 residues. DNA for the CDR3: TGTGCCAGCAGTCAATGGGTTTTCGAAAGAGAGACCCAGTACTTC. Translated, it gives CASSQWVFERETQYF.

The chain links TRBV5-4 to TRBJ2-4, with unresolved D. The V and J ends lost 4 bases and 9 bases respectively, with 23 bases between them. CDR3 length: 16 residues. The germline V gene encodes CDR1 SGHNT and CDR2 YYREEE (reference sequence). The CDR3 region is CASSPRLGSPSGIQYF. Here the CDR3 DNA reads TGTGCCAGCAGCCCTAGATTAGGGTCCCCTTCTGGCATTCAGTACTTC.

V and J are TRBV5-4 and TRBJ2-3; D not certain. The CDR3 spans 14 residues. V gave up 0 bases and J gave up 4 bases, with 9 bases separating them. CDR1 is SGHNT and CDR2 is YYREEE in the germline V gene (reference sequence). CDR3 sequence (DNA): TGTGCCAGCAGCTTGGCGATCCCACCAGATACGCAGTATTTT. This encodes CASSLAIPPDTQYF. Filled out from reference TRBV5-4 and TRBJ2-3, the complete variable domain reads ETGVTQSPTHLIKTRGQQVTLRCSSQSGHNTVSWYQQALGQGPQFIFQYYREEENGRGNFPPRFSGLQFPNYSSELNVNALELDDSALYLCASSLAIPPDTQYFGPGTRLTVL.

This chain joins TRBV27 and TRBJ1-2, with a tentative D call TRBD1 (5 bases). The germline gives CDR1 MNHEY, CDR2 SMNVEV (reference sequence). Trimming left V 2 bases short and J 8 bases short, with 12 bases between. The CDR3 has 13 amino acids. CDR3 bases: TGTGCCAGCAGTTTACTTCGAGGGGCCGGCTACACCTTC. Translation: CASSLLRGAGYTF.

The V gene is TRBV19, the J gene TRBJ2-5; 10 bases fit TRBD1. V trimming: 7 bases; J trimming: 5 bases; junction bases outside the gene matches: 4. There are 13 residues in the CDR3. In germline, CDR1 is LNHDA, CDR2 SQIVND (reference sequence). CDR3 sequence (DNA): TGTGCCAGTATTGGACAGGGGGAGGAGACCCAGTACTTC. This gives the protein CASIGQGEETQYF.

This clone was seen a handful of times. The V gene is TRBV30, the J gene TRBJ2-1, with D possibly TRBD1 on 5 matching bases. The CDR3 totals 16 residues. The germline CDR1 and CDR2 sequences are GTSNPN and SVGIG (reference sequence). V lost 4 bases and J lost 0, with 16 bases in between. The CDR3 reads CAWKISYRSSYNEQFF. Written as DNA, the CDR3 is TGTGCCTGGAAAATTAGCTACAGGAGCTCCTACAATGAGCAGTTCTTC.

CDR3 nucleotides: TGTGCCAGCAGTTCCCCACAGGGTAGGGTGAACACTGAAGCTTTCTTT. This translates into CASSSPQGRVNTEAFF. The chain recombines TRBV6-5 with TRBJ1-1; a possible D gene is TRBD1 (6 bases). With 4 bases removed from V and 0 bases from J, the gap between germline ends came to 15 bases. Germline V gene data show CDR1 as MNHEY and CDR2 as SVGAGI. The CDR3 is 16 residues long.

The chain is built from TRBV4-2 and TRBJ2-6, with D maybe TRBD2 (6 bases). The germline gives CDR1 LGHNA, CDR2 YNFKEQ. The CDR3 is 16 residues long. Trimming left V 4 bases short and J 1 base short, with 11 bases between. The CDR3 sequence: CASSRPAGSGANVLTF. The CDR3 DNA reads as TGTGCCAGCAGCCGCCCGGCGGGGTCTGGGGCCAACGTCCTGACTTTC.

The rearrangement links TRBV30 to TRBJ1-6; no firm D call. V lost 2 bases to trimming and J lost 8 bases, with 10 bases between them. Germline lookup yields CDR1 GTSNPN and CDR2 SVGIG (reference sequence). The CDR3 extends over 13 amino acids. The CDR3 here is CAWSWQKDSPLHF. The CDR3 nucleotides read TGTGCCTGGAGTTGGCAGAAAGATTCACCCCTCCACTTT.

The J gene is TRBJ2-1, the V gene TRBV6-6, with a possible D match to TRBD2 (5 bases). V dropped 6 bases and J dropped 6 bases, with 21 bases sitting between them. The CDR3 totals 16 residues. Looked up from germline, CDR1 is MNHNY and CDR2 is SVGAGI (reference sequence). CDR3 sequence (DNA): TGTGCCAGCAGCCCCAGCGCCGGGATTTTAACCAATGAGCAGTTCTTC. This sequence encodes CASSPSAGILTNEQFF.

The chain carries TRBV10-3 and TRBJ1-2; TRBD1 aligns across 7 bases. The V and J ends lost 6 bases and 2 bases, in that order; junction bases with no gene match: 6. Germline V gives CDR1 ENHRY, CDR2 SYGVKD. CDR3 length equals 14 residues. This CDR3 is CAIRRTGDNYGYTF. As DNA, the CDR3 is TGTGCCATCAGGCGGACAGGTGACAACTATGGCTACACCTTC.

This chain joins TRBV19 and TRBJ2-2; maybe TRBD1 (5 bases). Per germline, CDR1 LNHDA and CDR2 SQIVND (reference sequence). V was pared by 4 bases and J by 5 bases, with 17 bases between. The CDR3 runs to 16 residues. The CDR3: CASSRSRTMGTGELFF. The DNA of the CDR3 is TGTGCCAGTAGTAGGTCTAGGACAATGGGGACCGGGGAGCTGTTTTTT.

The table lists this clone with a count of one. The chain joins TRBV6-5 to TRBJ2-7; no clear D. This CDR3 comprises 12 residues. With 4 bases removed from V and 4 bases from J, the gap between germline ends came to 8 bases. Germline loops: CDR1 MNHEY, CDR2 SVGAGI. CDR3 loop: CASSSRIYEQYF. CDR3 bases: TGTGCCAGCAGTTCGAGGATTTACGAGCAGTACTTC.

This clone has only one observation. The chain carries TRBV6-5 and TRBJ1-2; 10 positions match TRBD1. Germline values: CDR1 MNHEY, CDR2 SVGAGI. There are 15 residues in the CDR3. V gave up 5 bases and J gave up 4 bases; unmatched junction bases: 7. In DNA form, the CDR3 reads TGTGCCAGCAGTCCGCCCGGGACAGGGGTCTATGGCTACACCTTC. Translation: CASSPPGTGVYGYTF.

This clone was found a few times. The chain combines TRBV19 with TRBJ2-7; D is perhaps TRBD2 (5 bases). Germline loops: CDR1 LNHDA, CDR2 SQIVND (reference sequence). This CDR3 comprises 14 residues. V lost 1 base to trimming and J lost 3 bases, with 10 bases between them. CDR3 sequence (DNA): TGTGCCAGTAGTATAGCGTCCGGGGTCTACGAGCAGTACTTC. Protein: CASSIASGVYEQYF.

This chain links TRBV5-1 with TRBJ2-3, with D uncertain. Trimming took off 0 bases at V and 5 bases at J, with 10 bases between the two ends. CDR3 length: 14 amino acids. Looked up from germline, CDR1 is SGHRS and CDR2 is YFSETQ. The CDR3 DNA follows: TGCGCCAGCAGCTTGGACTATCTACGAGATACGCAGTATTTT. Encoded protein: CASSLDYLRDTQYF.

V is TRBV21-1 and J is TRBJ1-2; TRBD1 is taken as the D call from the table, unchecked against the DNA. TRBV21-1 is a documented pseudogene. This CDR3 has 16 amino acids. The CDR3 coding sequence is TGTGCCAGCAGCAAACCCCGGACAGGGCGTCCTTATGGCTACACCTTC. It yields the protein CASSKPRTGRPYGYTF.

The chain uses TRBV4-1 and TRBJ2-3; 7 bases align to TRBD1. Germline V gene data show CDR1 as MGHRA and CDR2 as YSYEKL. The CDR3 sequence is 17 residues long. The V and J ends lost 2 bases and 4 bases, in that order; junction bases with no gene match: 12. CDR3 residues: CASSQPRDRRGADTQYF. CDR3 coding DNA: TGCGCCAGCAGCCAACCCCGGGACAGAAGAGGGGCAGATACGCAGTATTTT.

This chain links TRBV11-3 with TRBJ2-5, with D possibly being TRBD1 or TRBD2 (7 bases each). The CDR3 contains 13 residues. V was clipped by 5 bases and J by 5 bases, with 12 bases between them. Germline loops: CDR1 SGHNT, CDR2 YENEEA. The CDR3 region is CASSPGGGETQYF. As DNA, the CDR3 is TGTGCCAGCAGCCCAGGGGGGGGCGAGACCCAGTACTTC.

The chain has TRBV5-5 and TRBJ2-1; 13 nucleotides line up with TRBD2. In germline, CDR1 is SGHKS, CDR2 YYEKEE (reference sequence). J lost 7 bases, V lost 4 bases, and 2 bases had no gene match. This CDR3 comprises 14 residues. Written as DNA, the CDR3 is TGTGCCAGCAGCGGACTAGCGGGAGTTAATGAGCAGTTCTTC. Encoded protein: CASSGLAGVNEQFF.

CDR3 loop: CASSHRQGTGNTIYF. The CDR3 DNA follows: TGTGCCAGCAGCCACCGACAGGGGACGGGAAACACCATATATTTT. V is TRBV9 and J is TRBJ1-3; 8 positions agree with TRBD1. V dropped 4 bases and J dropped 4; count of bases not matched to a gene: 7. The CDR3 extends over 15 amino acids. CDR1 is SGDLS, CDR2 YYNGEE, per germline.

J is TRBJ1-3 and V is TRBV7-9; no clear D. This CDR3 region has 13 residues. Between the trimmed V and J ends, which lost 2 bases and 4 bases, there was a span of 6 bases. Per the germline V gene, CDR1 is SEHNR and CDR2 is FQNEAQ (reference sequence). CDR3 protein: CASSLQQGNTIYF. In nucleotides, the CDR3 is TGTGCCAGCAGCTTACAACAGGGAAACACCATATATTTT.

The CDR3 loop reads CASSSAPGAWNTGELFF. CDR3 bases: TGTGCCAGCAGCTCAGCCCCGGGGGCCTGGAACACCGGGGAGCTGTTTTTT. The rearrangement joins TRBV7-2 to TRBJ2-2, with D possibly being TRBD1 or TRBD2 (6 bases each). The germline V gene has CDR1 SGHTA and CDR2 FQGNSA. Trimming shortened V by 4 bases and J by 1 base, and 16 bases separated the two germline ends. The CDR3 is 17 residues long. Complete variable domain (other parts from reference TRBV7-2 and TRBJ2-2): GAGVSQSPSNKVTEKGKDVELRCDPISGHTALYWYRQSLGQGLEFLIYFQGNSAPDKSGLPSDRFSAERTGGSVSTLTIQRTQQEDSAVYLCASSSAPGAWNTGELFFGEGSRLTVL.

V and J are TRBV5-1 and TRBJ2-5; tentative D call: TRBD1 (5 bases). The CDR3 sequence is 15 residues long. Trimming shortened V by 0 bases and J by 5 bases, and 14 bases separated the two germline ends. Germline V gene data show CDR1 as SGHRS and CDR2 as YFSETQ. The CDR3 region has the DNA TGCGCCAGCAGCTTGGGGTGGGCAGGGCAGGAGACCCAGTACTTC. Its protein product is CASSLGWAGQETQYF.